A selection of T cell receptor beta chains follows, all from one sample in a study of spatial heterogeneity in lung cancer. TCRdb re-derived calls from the 5' RACE reads in MiXCR, one entry per CDR3 protein. The data show about 70,000 distinct CDR3 sequences, with 8% to 9.5% seen just once and about 2% held by the top ten. The sequencing here drew on PBMCs, taken at follow-up. These TCRs come from a female donor with early-stage non-small cell lung cancer. Each CDR3 is given with its conserved first and last residue. The order of the fields is clone size, V gene, J gene, D gene, CDR3 DNA, CDR3 protein. The D gene is left open where the match is weak. Not all rows give a size; the values are once, few, many and, for expanded clones, a class.

abundance: -; v_gene: TRBV11-2; j_gene: TRBJ2-3; d_gene: -; CDR3nt: TGTGCCAGCAGCTTAGTCGGCCCCTCTCCAGATACGCAGTATTTT; CDR3aa: CASSLVGPSPDTQYF
abundance: many; v_gene: TRBV7-3; j_gene: TRBJ1-4; d_gene: -; CDR3nt: TGTGCCAGCAGCGAATCAACTACCCGTAATGAAAAACTGTTTTTT; CDR3aa: CASSESTTRNEKLFF
abundance: few; v_gene: TRBV11-2; j_gene: TRBJ2-1; d_gene: TRBD2; CDR3nt: TGTGCCAGCAGCTTAGTTGTACTAGCGGGTTACAATGAGCAGTTCTTC; CDR3aa: CASSLVVLAGYNEQFF
abundance: once; v_gene: TRBV30; j_gene: TRBJ2-5; d_gene: -; CDR3nt: TGTGCCTGGAGCGGACCGGGCTTGGAGACCCAGTACTTC; CDR3aa: CAWSGPGLETQYF
abundance: many; v_gene: TRBV2; j_gene: TRBJ2-3; d_gene: TRBD1; CDR3nt: TGTGCCGGTCGACAGGGGCGAAGCACAGATACGCAGTATTTT; CDR3aa: CAGRQGRSTDTQYF
abundance: many; v_gene: TRBV5-1; j_gene: TRBJ2-1; d_gene: TRBD2; CDR3nt: TGCGCCAGCAGCTCCCGACTAGCGGGAGTAGAGCAGTTCTTC; CDR3aa: CASSSRLAGVEQFF
abundance: many; v_gene: TRBV5-4; j_gene: TRBJ1-4; d_gene: TRBD1; CDR3nt: TGTGCCAGCAGTCAAGACAGGGTGAATGAAAAACTGTTTTTT; CDR3aa: CASSQDRVNEKLFF
abundance: few; v_gene: TRBV7-2; j_gene: TRBJ2-1; d_gene: TRBD2; CDR3nt: TGTGCCAGCAGCTTCAGCGGGAGGGGTAATGAGCAGTTCTTC; CDR3aa: CASSFSGRGNEQFF
abundance: many; v_gene: TRBV29-1; j_gene: TRBJ1-1; d_gene: -; CDR3nt: TGCAGCGTGGGCGGGTTGAACACTGAAGCTTTCTTT; CDR3aa: CSVGGLNTEAFF
abundance: many; v_gene: TRBV5-1; j_gene: TRBJ1-1; d_gene: -; CDR3nt: TGCGCCAGCAGCTTGAGGGTTGGAGGCACTGAAGCTTTCTTT; CDR3aa: CASSLRVGGTEAFF
abundance: -; v_gene: TRBV5-1; j_gene: TRBJ2-1; d_gene: -; CDR3nt: TGCGCCAGCAGCCTGGACTTGGCAGACAATGAGCAGTTCTTC; CDR3aa: CASSLDLADNEQFF
abundance: many; v_gene: TRBV19; j_gene: TRBJ2-5; d_gene: TRBD2; CDR3nt: TGTGCCAGTAGTACCCTAGCGGGAGGCGGAGAGACCCAGTACTTC; CDR3aa: CASSTLAGGGETQYF
abundance: many; v_gene: TRBV7-9; j_gene: TRBJ2-1; d_gene: -; CDR3nt: TGTGCCAGCAGCTTAGGGCCCGTTAGCTCCTACAATGAGCAGTTCTTC; CDR3aa: CASSLGPVSSYNEQFF
abundance: few; v_gene: TRBV27; j_gene: TRBJ1-5; d_gene: -; CDR3nt: TGTGCCAGCAGTTTCATTGCGGGGAATCAGCCCCAGCATTTT; CDR3aa: CASSFIAGNQPQHF
abundance: many; v_gene: TRBV7-3; j_gene: TRBJ2-5; d_gene: -; CDR3nt: TGTGCCAGCAGCTTGAACGGGAACTTCCAAGAGACCCAGTACTTC; CDR3aa: CASSLNGNFQETQYF
abundance: many; v_gene: TRBV3-1; j_gene: TRBJ2-7; d_gene: -; CDR3nt: TGTGCCAGCACCCGTGTGGGAGGACTGGGCTACGAGCAGTACTTC; CDR3aa: CASTRVGGLGYEQYF
abundance: many; v_gene: TRBV10-3; j_gene: TRBJ2-1; d_gene: TRBD2; CDR3nt: TGTGCCATCAGTGAGGGCCCCGGGAGGGGCCACAATGAGCAGTTCTTC; CDR3aa: CAISEGPGRGHNEQFF
abundance: few; v_gene: TRBV25-1; j_gene: TRBJ1-2; d_gene: TRBD1; CDR3nt: TGTGCCAGCAGTGAATTGACAGGGAAAGGCTACACCTTC; CDR3aa: CASSELTGKGYTF
abundance: many; v_gene: TRBV28; j_gene: TRBJ1-1; d_gene: -; CDR3nt: TGTGCCAGCAGTTTAGTTAGTGCGGGAACTGAAGCTTTCTTT; CDR3aa: CASSLVSAGTEAFF
abundance: few; v_gene: TRBV5-1; j_gene: TRBJ2-5; d_gene: TRBD1; CDR3nt: TGCGCCAGCAACCCCTCGACAGGGGGCGAGACCCAGTACTTC; CDR3aa: CASNPSTGGETQYF
abundance: -; v_gene: TRBV12-3/TRBV12-4; j_gene: TRBJ2-5; d_gene: TRBD2; CDR3nt: TGTGCCAGCAGTTTACTAGCGGGAGGAGGGGAGACCCAGTACTTC; CDR3aa: CASSLLAGGGETQYF
abundance: many; v_gene: TRBV28; j_gene: TRBJ2-5; d_gene: TRBD1; CDR3nt: TGTGCCAGCAGTCCATCCGGGACAGGGGAAGAGACCCAGTACTTC; CDR3aa: CASSPSGTGEETQYF
abundance: many; v_gene: TRBV5-1; j_gene: TRBJ2-7; d_gene: -; CDR3nt: TGCGCCAGCAGCTGGACCACAGGGAGCTCCTACGAGCAGTACTTC; CDR3aa: CASSWTTGSSYEQYF
abundance: many; v_gene: TRBV27; j_gene: TRBJ2-2; d_gene: -; CDR3nt: TGTGCCAGCAGTTTAGATTCAGGGGAAACCGGGGAGCTGTTTTTT; CDR3aa: CASSLDSGETGELFF
abundance: many; v_gene: TRBV4-1; j_gene: TRBJ2-2; d_gene: -; CDR3nt: TGCGCCAGCAGCCAAGGACACGAGGTTAACACCGGGGAGCTGTTTTTT; CDR3aa: CASSQGHEVNTGELFF
abundance: few; v_gene: TRBV20-1; j_gene: TRBJ2-5; d_gene: -; CDR3nt: TGCAGTGAGAGGTTGTATGAAGAGACCCAGTACTTC; CDR3aa: CSERLYEETQYF
abundance: many; v_gene: TRBV7-9; j_gene: TRBJ1-4; d_gene: -; CDR3nt: TGTGCCAGCAGCGGAGGACAGCAAGCAACTAATGAAAAACTGTTTTTT; CDR3aa: CASSGGQQATNEKLFF
abundance: medium-sized; v_gene: TRBV7-9; j_gene: TRBJ1-1; d_gene: -; CDR3nt: TGTGCCAGCAGCTTAGGACAGAACACTGAAGCTTTCTTT; CDR3aa: CASSLGQNTEAFF
abundance: few; v_gene: TRBV6-6; j_gene: TRBJ1-5; d_gene: -; CDR3nt: TGTGCCAGCAGTTCCCAGAGCAACAATCAGCCCCAGCATTTT; CDR3aa: CASSSQSNNQPQHF
abundance: -; v_gene: TRBV6-2/TRBV6-3; j_gene: TRBJ2-7; d_gene: -; CDR3nt: TGTGCCACCAGTCAAAGCGGCGAGCAGTACTTC; CDR3aa: CATSQSGEQYF
abundance: many; v_gene: TRBV21-1; j_gene: TRBJ2-1; d_gene: -; CDR3nt: TGTGCCAGCAGCTCCCTGGGGGGGACTAGAAGCTACAATGAGCAGTTCTTC; CDR3aa: CASSSLGGTRSYNEQFF
abundance: many; v_gene: TRBV7-3; j_gene: TRBJ2-1; d_gene: -; CDR3nt: TGTGCCAGCAGTCCGGGGCCTAGCTCCTACAATGAGCAGTTCTTC; CDR3aa: CASSPGPSSYNEQFF
abundance: -; v_gene: TRBV7-9; j_gene: TRBJ1-6; d_gene: -; CDR3nt: TGTGCCAGCAGCTTACTAGGTTCACCCCTCCACTTT; CDR3aa: CASSLLGSPLHF
abundance: many; v_gene: TRBV5-1; j_gene: TRBJ2-1; d_gene: -; CDR3nt: TGCGCCAGCAGCTTGGGTACATCCTCGGTCGGAAATGAGCAGTTCTTC; CDR3aa: CASSLGTSSVGNEQFF
abundance: few; v_gene: TRBV3-1; j_gene: TRBJ1-3; d_gene: -; CDR3nt: TGTGCCAGCAGCCAAGACCCAGGGACGGGAAACACCATATATTTT; CDR3aa: CASSQDPGTGNTIYF
abundance: many; v_gene: TRBV5-4; j_gene: TRBJ2-7; d_gene: TRBD2; CDR3nt: TGTGCCAGCAGCTCGACTAGCGGGAGGCAGTACTTC; CDR3aa: CASSSTSGRQYF
abundance: many; v_gene: TRBV5-1; j_gene: TRBJ2-7; d_gene: -; CDR3nt: TGCGCCAGCAGCTTGGACGGGACATACCCCTACGAGCAGTACTTC; CDR3aa: CASSLDGTYPYEQYF